This T cell receptor beta chain was obtained from a study of T cell changes during pregnancy in multiple sclerosis. The CDR3 extends over 14 amino acids. V lost 2 bases and J lost 7, with 13 bases in between. The germline V gene encodes CDR1 SGHDT and CDR2 YYEEEE. Profiling relied on immunoSEQ multiplex PCR, and the TCRdb table lists in-frame clones only, not all of them. The sample lists under 50,000 clones, 70% to 90% seen once, with around 3.9% in the top ten. The sample here was CD8+ T cells from peripheral blood mononuclear cells, taken in the first trimester of pregnancy. The TCR originated in a female donor with multiple sclerosis, enrolled in a pregnancy study. The chain couples TRBV5-6 to TRBJ1-5; D is unresolved. The CDR3 reads CASSLNGEGQPQHF. In DNA, the CDR3 is TGTGCCAGCAGCTTAAACGGGGAAGGGCAGCCCCAGCATTTT.